The 12 T cell receptor beta chains listed next were all sequenced from one sample in a study of T cell clonotyping in hematopoietic cell transplantation. Repertoires were generated with immunoSEQ multiplex PCR, while TCRdb's copy carries only in-frame clones and drops some. The profile covers tens of thousands of clones, with 94% appearing a single time and about 0.81% taken by the ten largest. Material for sequencing was peripheral blood mononuclear cells. These receptors all stem from a woman between 50 and 59 years old in good health. Some clones in this sample may be carry-over from other donors' samples.

The chain couples TRBV5-5 to TRBJ2-7, with 7 positions matching TRBD2. The CDR3 is 15 amino acids. V lost 4 bases to trimming and J lost 3 bases; unmatched junction nucleotides: 10. Germline-derived CDR1 and CDR2 are SGHKS and YYEKEE (reference sequence). DNA for the CDR3: TGTGCCAGCAGCCCTGATGGGGGGGGGAACTACGAGCAGTACTTC. The encoded protein is CASSPDGGGNYEQYF.

This clone was seen more than once but under ten times. This rearrangement joins TRBV4-3 to TRBJ1-2, with unresolved D. Per the germline V gene, CDR1 is LGHNA and CDR2 is YSLEER. Trimming removed 0 bases from V and 4 bases from J, with 9 bases in between. This CDR3 has 14 amino acids. CDR3 loop: CASSQDIWTYGYTF. The CDR3 nucleotides are TGCGCCAGCAGCCAAGATATATGGACCTATGGCTACACCTTC.

The CDR3 bases are TGTGCCAGCAAGAGAGGGGAGGGGAATAATTCACCCCTCCACTTT. It is translated as CASKRGEGNNSPLHF. The genes are TRBV6-5 and TRBJ1-6; maybe TRBD1 (5 bases). The ends were cut back, 7 bases at V and 5 bases at J, with 15 bases in the middle. The length of the CDR3 is 15 residues. Germline V CDR1 and CDR2: MNHEY, SVGAGI.

This clone was seen a single time. The chain couples TRBV27 to TRBJ1-2, with a possible D match to TRBD1 (6 bases). In germline, CDR1 is MNHEY, CDR2 SMNVEV (reference sequence). Trimming removed 2 bases at V and 2 bases at J, with 9 bases between. This CDR3 has 14 residues. The CDR3 region is CASSLQGKNYGYTF. CDR3 coding DNA: TGTGCCAGCAGTTTACAGGGGAAAAACTATGGCTACACCTTC.

The chain recombines TRBV7-2 with TRBJ2-2, with TRBD2 matching over 7 bases. Germline CDR1 SGHTA, CDR2 FQGNSA. The CDR3 runs to 15 residues. Trimming at V came to 5 bases and at J to 5 bases, leaving 8 bases not matched to a gene. CDR3 sequence (DNA): TGTGCCAGCAGCCCTTCGGCCGGGAGGACCGGGGAGCTGTTTTTT. It is translated as CASSPSAGRTGELFF. The variable domain in full, with the rest retrieved from reference TRBV7-2 and TRBJ2-2, is GAGVSQSPSNKVTEKGKDVELRCDPISGHTALYWYRQSLGQGLEFLIYFQGNSAPDKSGLPSDRFSAERTGGSVSTLTIQRTQQEDSAVYLCASSPSAGRTGELFFGEGSRLTVL.

V and J are TRBV4-1 and TRBJ1-1, with D hard to call. The germline V gene has CDR1 MGHRA and CDR2 YSYEKL. The CDR3 is 14 amino acids. The ends were cut back, 0 bases at V and 6 bases at J, with 11 bases in the middle. CDR3 in amino acids: CASSQEAPNAEAFF. In DNA form, the CDR3 reads TGCGCCAGCAGCCAAGAGGCTCCAAACGCTGAAGCTTTCTTT.

V is TRBV4-1 and J is TRBJ1-2; no reliable D call. CDR1 is MGHRA and CDR2 is YSYEKL in the germline V gene. The length of the CDR3 is 14 residues. The germline V and J ends were trimmed by 0 bases and 4 bases, with 9 bases remaining between them. The CDR3: CASSQETQIYGYTF. CDR3 coding DNA: TGCGCCAGCAGCCAAGAGACACAAATCTATGGCTACACCTTC.

The chain combines TRBV19 with TRBJ2-7, with 8 nucleotides matching TRBD1. Germline-derived CDR1 and CDR2 are LNHDA and SQIVND (reference sequence). This CDR3 comprises 14 residues. V lost 6 bases to trimming and J lost 4 bases; unmatched junction nucleotides: 8. CDR3 amino acids: CASSPGRGQYEQYF. CDR3 sequence (DNA): TGTGCCAGTAGCCCCGGCAGGGGGCAATACGAGCAGTACTTC.

The chain carries TRBV13 and TRBJ2-5; D may be TRBD1 or TRBD2 (5 bases each). The CDR3 sequence is 13 residues long. V lost 7 bases and J 10 bases, leaving 19 bases between the germline ends. Looked up from germline, CDR1 is PRHDT and CDR2 is FYEKMQ (reference sequence). CDR3: CASTPPGDLGQYF. The CDR3 nucleotides read TGTGCCAGCACCCCCCCCGGGGACCTAGGCCAGTACTTC.

The chain links TRBV4-2 to TRBJ1-1; 7 bases are a match to TRBD1. Trimming at V came to 10 bases and at J to 1 base, leaving 9 bases not matched to a gene. Looked up from germline, CDR1 is LGHNA and CDR2 is YNFKEQ. This CDR3 has 14 residues. The DNA of the CDR3 is TGTGCCATTTCACCGGGACAGCCGAACACTGAAGCTTTCTTT. This sequence encodes CAISPGQPNTEAFF.

This clone was seen more than once but under ten times. The rearrangement links TRBV10-3 to TRBJ1-1, with 9 bases lining up with TRBD1. CDR1 is ENHRY, CDR2 SYGVKD, per germline. With 9 bases clipped from V and 4 bases from J, the junction kept 12 bases outside the gene matches. The CDR3 spans 15 residues. The CDR3 here is CAIGTGQHSSTEAFF. CDR3 nucleotides: TGTGCCATTGGGACAGGGCAACATTCGAGCACTGAAGCTTTCTTT.

This chain connects TRBV5-1 to TRBJ2-7; 9 bases align to TRBD2. With V trimmed by 4 bases and J by 5 bases, 13 bases remained unmatched. The CDR3 has 16 amino acids. CDR1 SGHRS and CDR2 YFSETQ come from the germline V gene. CDR3 amino acids: CASSRGRGGAEHEQYF. The CDR3 DNA reads as TGCGCCAGCAGCCGAGGTCGCGGGGGGGCGGAACACGAGCAGTACTTC.